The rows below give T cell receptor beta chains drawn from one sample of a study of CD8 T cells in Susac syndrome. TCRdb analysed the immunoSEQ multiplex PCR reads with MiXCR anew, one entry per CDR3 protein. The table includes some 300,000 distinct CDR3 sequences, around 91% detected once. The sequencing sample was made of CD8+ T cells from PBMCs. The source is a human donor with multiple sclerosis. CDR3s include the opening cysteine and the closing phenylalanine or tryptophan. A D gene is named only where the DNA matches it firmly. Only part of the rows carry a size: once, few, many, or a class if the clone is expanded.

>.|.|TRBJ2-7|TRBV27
TGTGCCAGCAGTTACATAACAGGGCGCGAGCAGTACTTC
CASSYITGREQYF
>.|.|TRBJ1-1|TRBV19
TGTGCCAGTAGTATAGGACCCTGGCGTCAAGCTTTCTTT
CASSIGPWRQAFF
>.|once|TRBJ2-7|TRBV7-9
TGTGCCAGCAGCTTAGTACCGATGAGGGGTTACGAGCAGTACTTC
CASSLVPMRGYEQYF
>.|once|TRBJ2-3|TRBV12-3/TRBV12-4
TGTGCCAGCAGTTCCGGGACCTCGAGCACAGATACGCAGTATTTT
CASSSGTSSTDTQYF
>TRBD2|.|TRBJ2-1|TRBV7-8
TGTGCCAGCAGCTTAGTTTTGGCTAGCGGGATCCCGAGCTCCTACAATGAGCAGTTCTTC
CASSLVLASGIPSSYNEQFF
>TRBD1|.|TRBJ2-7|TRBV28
TGTGCCAGCAGTTCGGGACAGGAGGCCTCCGAGCAGTACTTC
CASSSGQEASEQYF
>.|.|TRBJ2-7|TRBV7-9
TGTGCCAGCAGCCCCCAGGGTCGTCGAGAGCAGTACTTC
CASSPQGRREQYF
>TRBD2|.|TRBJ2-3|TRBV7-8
TGTGCCAGCAGCTCCCCTCTAGCGGGAGTAACAGATACGCAGTATTTT
CASSSPLAGVTDTQYF
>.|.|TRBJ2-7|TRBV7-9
TGTGCCAGCAGCTCCAGCAGCCTTATCTCCTACGAGCAGTACTTC
CASSSSSLISYEQYF
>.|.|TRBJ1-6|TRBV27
TGTGCCAGCACCTCACGGGAAATTAATTCACCCCTCCACTTT
CASTSREINSPLHF
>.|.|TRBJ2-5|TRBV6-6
TGTGCAGTCGGGGTCGCGGAGACCCAGTACTTC
CAVGVAETQYF
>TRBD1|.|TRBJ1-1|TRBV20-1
TGCAGTGCTAGGGGACAGGGGCAGGGGAACACTGAAGCTTTCTTT
CSARGQGQGNTEAFF
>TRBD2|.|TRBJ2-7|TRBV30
TGTGCCTGGAGTCCGCGCTCACTTAGACTAGCGGGCGAGCAGTACTTC
CAWSPRSLRLAGEQYF
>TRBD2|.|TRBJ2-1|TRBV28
TGTGCCAGCAGTTACTCCCTAGCGGAGAGCTCCTACAATGAGCAGTTCTTC
CASSYSLAESSYNEQFF
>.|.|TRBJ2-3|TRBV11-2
TGTGCCAGCAGCTTAGCGGCTCCCACAGATACGCAGTATTTT
CASSLAAPTDTQYF
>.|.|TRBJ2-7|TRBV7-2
TGTGCCAGCAGCGTTAGCCACGGAGAGGAGTACTCCTACGAGCAGTACTTC
CASSVSHGEEYSYEQYF
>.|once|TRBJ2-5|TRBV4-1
TGCGCCAGCAGCCGTTTCGACAGTGTTATTCAAGAGACCCAGTACTTC
CASSRFDSVIQETQYF
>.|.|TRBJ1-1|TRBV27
TGTGCCAGCAGCGGGGACCGGACCGAGAACACTGAAGCTTTCTTT
CASSGDRTENTEAFF
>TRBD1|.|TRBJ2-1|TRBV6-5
TGTGCCAGCAGTGCCCGACAGGGCTTTGATGAGCAGTTCTTC
CASSARQGFDEQFF
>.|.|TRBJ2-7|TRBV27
TGTGCCAGCAGTTCCGTGAGCTCCTACGAGCAGTACTTC
CASSSVSSYEQYF
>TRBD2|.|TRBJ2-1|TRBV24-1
TGTGCCACCAGTGAGGATGGACTAGCGGGGTTCTACAATGAGCAGTTCTTC
CATSEDGLAGFYNEQFF
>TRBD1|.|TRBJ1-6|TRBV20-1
TGCAGTGCCCCAGGGGGGTCACCCCTCCACTTT
CSAPGGSPLHF
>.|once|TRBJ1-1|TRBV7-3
TGTGCCAGCAGCTTGTATCCGGAGAACACTGAAGCTTTCTTT
CASSLYPENTEAFF
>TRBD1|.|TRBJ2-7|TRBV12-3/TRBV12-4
TGTGCCAGCAGTGACCCCCGGGACAGCAGCTCCTACGAGCAGTACTTC
CASSDPRDSSSYEQYF
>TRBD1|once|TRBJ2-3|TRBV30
TGTGCCTGGAGTCAGGGACAGGGGGCAGATACGCAGTATTTT
CAWSQGQGADTQYF
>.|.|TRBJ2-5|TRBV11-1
TGTGCCAGCAGCTTAAGATTCGGCGAGACCCAGTACTTC
CASSLRFGETQYF
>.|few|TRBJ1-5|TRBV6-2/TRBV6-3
TGTGCCATCGGGGGGCAGCCCCAGCATTTT
CAIGGQPQHF
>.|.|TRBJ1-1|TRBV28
TGTGCCAGCAGTTTCATCGCTGAAGCTTTCTTT
CASSFIAEAFF
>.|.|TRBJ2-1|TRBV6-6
TGTGCCAGCAGTTACGGTATTAATCGGGCGTCCGATGAGCAGTTCTTC
CASSYGINRASDEQFF
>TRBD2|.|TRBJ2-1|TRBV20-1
TGCAGTGCCCCCCGGCGGGAGGGGTCGGACGGGGAGCAGTTCTTC
CSAPRREGSDGEQFF
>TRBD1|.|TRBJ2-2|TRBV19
TGTGCCAGTAGTAGCCGGGACAGCTGGAACACCGGGGAGCTGTTTTTT
CASSSRDSWNTGELFF
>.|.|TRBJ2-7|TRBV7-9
TGTGCCAGCAGCTCCCTCCCGAGGGTCGAGCAGTACTTC
CASSSLPRVEQYF
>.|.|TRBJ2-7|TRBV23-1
TGCGCCAGCAGACAGGGAGGGTCCTACGAGCAGTACTTC
CASRQGGSYEQYF
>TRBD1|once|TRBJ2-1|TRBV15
TGTGCCACCAGCAGAGTAGGGACAGGGTACAATGAGCAGTTCTTC
CATSRVGTGYNEQFF
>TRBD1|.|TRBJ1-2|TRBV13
TGTGCCAGCAGCTTACTTGGGACAGGGCCATCTGGCTACACCTTC
CASSLLGTGPSGYTF
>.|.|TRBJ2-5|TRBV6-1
TGTGCCACCCGGACAGATTACCAAGAGACCCAGTACTTC
CATRTDYQETQYF
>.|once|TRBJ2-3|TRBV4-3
TGCGCCAGCAGAGACACAGGGAGCGCAGATACGCAGTATTTT
CASRDTGSADTQYF
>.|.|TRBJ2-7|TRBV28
TGTGCCAGCAGCTTTCCTCTCGGTACGAACTACGAGCAGTACTTC
CASSFPLGTNYEQYF
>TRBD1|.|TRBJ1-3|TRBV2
TGTGCCAGCAGACCGGGACAGGGAGGAAACACCATATATTTT
CASRPGQGGNTIYF